This T cell receptor (beta chain) stems from a study of blood T cell repertoires in COVID-19. Background on the study: Collection of acute and convalescent COVID-19 samples took place in the United States, Italy and Spain. Sources were T cells, B-cell-depleted T cells, or PBMCs; the material itself was cDNA or gDNA.

This clone was counted a single time. V shed 6 bases and J 2 bases; nucleotides not matched to a gene: 11. The CDR3 sequence is 15 residues long. CDR1 and CDR2 from the germline V gene are SGHRS and YFSETQ. Per the original data handling: Quantification of nucleated cells was approximated via reference gene primer amplification. Data came from immunoSEQ multiplex PCR; TCRdb stores just in-frame clones and leaves some out. V and J calls and clone size are copied from that table; D and trimming were computed from the DNA. In the table there are 84,000 or so clones, 80% to 95% of which are singletons. The rearrangement links TRBV5-1 to TRBJ2-7; TRBD1 matches 7 bases. This sequence was found in a woman aged 55-70 years with active COVID-19. Source material: peripheral blood. Here the CDR3 reads CASTVTGTEAYEQYF. The CDR3 region has the DNA TGCGCCAGCACTGTCACCGGGACAGAGGCCTACGAGCAGTACTTC.